This section outlines one T cell receptor (beta chain) sequence together with its context. The antigen remains undetermined. Libraries were prepared by immunoSEQ multiplex PCR; TCRdb keeps only in-frame clonotypes and omits some of them. The data contain some 13,000 clones, just over 90% of them singletons. The sample is drawn from a study of blood T cell dynamics during melanoma immunotherapy. Overall study: Patients with metastatic melanoma got pembrolizumab or nivolumab-ipilimumab as first-line care.

With 0 bases removed from V and 3 bases from J, the gap between germline ends came to 10 bases. CDR1 and CDR2 (germline): SGHRS, YFSETQ. This CDR3 is built from 14 residues. General study points: Among sorted CD8+ subsets, immune-effector cells had the highest clonality and cell-free DNA similarity.

Time point given: pre-treatment baseline. Sampling occurred pretreatment (T0) and at week 3 (W3), after cycle one of checkpoint blockade. This sequence joins TRBV5-1 and TRBJ2-7; D gene ambiguous. The material sequenced was effector memory CD8+ T cells from blood, taken from a patient treated with checkpoint blockade. The clonotype comes from a human donor with melanoma. CDR3 coding DNA: TGCGCCAGCAGCTTGGTGGCAGAGTACTACGAGCAGTACTTC. Translation: CASSLVAEYYEQYF.